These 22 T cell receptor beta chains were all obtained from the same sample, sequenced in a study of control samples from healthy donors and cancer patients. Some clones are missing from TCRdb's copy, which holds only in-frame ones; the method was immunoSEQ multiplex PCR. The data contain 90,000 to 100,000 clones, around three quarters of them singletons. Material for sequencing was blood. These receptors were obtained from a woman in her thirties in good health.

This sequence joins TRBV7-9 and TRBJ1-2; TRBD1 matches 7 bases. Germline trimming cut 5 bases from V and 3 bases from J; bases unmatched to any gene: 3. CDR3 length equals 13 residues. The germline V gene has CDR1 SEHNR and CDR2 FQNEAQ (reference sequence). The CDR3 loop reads CASSHGTDYGYTF. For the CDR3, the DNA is TGTGCCAGCAGCCACGGGACAGACTATGGCTACACCTTC.

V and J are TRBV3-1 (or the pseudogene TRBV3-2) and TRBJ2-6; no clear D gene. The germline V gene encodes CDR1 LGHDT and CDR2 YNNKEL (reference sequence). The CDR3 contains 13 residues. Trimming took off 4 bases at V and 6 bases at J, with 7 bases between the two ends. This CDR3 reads CASSPTMANVLTF. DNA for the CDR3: TGTGCCAGCAGCCCTACCATGGCCAACGTCCTGACTTTC.

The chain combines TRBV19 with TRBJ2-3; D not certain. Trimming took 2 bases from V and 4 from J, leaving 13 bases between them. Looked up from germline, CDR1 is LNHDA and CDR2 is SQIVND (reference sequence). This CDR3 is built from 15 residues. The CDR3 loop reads CASSIFGLGPDTQYF. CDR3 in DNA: TGTGCCAGTAGTATATTTGGGCTAGGCCCAGATACGCAGTATTTT.

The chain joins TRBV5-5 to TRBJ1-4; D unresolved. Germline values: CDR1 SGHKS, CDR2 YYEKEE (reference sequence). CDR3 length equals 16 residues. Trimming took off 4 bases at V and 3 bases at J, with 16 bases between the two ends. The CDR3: CASSPYPAPANEKLFF. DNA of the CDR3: TGTGCCAGCAGCCCCTATCCGGCTCCAGCTAATGAAAAACTGTTTTTT.

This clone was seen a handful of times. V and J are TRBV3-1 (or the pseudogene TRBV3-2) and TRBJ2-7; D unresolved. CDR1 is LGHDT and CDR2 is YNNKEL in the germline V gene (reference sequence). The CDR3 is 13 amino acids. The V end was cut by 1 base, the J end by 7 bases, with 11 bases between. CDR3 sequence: CASSQGALLEQYF. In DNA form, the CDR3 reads TGTGCCAGCAGCCAAGGGGCGCTACTTGAGCAGTACTTC.

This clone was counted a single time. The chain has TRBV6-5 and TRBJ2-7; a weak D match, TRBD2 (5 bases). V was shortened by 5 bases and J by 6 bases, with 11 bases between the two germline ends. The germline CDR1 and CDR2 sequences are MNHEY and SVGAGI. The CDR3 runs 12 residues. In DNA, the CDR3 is TGTGCCAGCAGTAATAGCCGGGGCGAGCAGTACTTC. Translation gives CASSNSRGEQYF.

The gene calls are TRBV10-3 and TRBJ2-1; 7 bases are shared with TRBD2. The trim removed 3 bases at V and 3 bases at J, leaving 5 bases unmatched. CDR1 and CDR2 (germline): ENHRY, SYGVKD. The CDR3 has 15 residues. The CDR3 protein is CAISDSGGDYNEQFF. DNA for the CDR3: TGTGCCATCAGTGATAGTGGGGGGGACTACAATGAGCAGTTCTTC.

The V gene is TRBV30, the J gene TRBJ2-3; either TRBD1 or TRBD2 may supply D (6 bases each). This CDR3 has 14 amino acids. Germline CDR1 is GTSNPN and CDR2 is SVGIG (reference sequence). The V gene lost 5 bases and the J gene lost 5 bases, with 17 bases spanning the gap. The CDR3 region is CAWGRGGLEDTQYF. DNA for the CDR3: TGTGCCTGGGGTCGAGGGGGGCTGGAAGATACGCAGTATTTT.

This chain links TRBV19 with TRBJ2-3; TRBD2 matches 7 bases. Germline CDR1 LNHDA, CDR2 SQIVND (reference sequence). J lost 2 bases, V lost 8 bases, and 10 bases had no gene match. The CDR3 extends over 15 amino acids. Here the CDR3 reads CASGTRDYFTDTQYF. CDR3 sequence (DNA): TGTGCCAGTGGAACCCGGGACTACTTCACAGATACGCAGTATTTT.

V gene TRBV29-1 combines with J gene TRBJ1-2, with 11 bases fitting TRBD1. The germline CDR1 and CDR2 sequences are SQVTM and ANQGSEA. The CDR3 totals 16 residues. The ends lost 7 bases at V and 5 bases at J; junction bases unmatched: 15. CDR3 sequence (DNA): TGCAGCGCTGCCCAACAAACCGGGACAGGGGGGTATGGCTACACCTTC. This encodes CSAAQQTGTGGYGYTF.

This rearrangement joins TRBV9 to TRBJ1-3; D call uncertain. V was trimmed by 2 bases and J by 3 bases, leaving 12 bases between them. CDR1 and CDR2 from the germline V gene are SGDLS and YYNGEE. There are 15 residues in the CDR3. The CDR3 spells CASSVNGRVGNTIYF. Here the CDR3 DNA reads TGTGCCAGCAGCGTCAACGGGAGGGTTGGAAACACCATATATTTT.

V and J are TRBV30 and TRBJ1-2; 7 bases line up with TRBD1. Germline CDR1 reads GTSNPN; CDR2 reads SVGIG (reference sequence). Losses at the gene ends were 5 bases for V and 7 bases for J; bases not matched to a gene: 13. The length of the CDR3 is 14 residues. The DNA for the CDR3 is TGTGCCTGGGGCCCAGGACAGGCGCTCGCTGGCTACACCTTC. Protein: CAWGPGQALAGYTF.

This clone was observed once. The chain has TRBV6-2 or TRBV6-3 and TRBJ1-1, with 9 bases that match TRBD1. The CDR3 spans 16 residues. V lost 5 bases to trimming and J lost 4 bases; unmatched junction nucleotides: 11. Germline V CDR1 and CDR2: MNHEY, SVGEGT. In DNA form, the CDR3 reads TGTGCCAGCAGTACCGACAGGGGGAGAGGGGGCACTGAAGCTTTCTTT. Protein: CASSTDRGRGGTEAFF.

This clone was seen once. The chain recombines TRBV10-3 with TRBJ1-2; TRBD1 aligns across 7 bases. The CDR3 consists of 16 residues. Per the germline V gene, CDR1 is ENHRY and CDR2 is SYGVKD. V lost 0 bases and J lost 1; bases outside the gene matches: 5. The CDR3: CAISESGTVLNYGYTF. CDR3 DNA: TGTGCCATCAGTGAGTCGGGGACAGTACTTAACTATGGCTACACCTTC.

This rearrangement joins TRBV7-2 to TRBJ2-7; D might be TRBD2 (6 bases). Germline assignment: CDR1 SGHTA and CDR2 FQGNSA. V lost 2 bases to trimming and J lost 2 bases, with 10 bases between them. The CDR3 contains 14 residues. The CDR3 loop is CASSLSPGAYEQYF. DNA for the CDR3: TGTGCCAGCAGCTTAAGTCCGGGGGCCTACGAGCAGTACTTC.

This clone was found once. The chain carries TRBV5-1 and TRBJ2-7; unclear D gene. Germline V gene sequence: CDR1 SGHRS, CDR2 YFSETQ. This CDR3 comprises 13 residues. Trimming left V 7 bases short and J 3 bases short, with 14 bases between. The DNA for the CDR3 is TGCGCCAGCGCGGACGGAGAAGGCTACGAGCAGTACTTC. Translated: CASADGEGYEQYF.

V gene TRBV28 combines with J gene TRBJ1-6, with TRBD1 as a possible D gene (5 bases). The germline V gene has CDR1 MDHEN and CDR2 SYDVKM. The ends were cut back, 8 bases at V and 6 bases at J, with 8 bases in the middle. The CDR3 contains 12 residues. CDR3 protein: CASRGFNSPLHF. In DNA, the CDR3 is TGTGCCAGCCGGGGCTTTAATTCACCCCTCCACTTT.

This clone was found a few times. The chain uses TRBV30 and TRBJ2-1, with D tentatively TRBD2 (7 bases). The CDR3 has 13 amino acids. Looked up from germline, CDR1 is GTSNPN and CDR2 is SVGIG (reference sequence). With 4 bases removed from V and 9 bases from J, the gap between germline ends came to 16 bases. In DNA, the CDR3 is TGTGCCTGGAACCGGGGGGCTCACGGTGAGCAGTTCTTC. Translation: CAWNRGAHGEQFF.

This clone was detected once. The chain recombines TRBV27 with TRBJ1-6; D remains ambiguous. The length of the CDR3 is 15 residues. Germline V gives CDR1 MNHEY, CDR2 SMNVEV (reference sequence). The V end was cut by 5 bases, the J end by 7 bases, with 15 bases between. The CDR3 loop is CASSTRSSINSPLHF. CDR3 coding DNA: TGTGCCAGCAGTACCCGTTCGAGCATCAATTCACCCCTCCACTTT.

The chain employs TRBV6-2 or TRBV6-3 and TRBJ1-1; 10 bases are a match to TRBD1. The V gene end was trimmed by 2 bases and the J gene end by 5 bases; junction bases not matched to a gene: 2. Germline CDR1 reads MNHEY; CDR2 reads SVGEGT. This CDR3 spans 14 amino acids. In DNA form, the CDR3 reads TGTGCCAGCAGTTACGGACAGGGGGATACTGAAGCTTTCTTT. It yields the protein CASSYGQGDTEAFF.

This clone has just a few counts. The chain's CDR3 is CASSPERAFNQPQHF. The CDR3 region has the DNA TGTGCCAGCAGCCCTGAGAGGGCCTTTAATCAGCCCCAGCATTTT. The chain recombines TRBV5-4 with TRBJ1-5; D is undetermined. The CDR3 totals 15 residues. Germline V gives CDR1 SGHNT, CDR2 YYREEE (reference sequence). V lost 4 bases and J 4 bases, leaving 15 bases between the germline ends.

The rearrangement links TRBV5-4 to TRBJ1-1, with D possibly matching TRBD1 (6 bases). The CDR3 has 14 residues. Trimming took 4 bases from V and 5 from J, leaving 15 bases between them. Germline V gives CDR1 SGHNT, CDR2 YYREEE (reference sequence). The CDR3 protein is CASSTGGAGTEAFF. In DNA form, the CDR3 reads TGTGCCAGCAGCACCGGGGGGGCGGGTACTGAAGCTTTCTTT. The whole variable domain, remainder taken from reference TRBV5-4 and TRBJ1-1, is ETGVTQSPTHLIKTRGQQVTLRCSSQSGHNTVSWYQQALGQGPQFIFQYYREEENGRGNFPPRFSGLQFPNYSSELNVNALELDDSALYLCASSTGGAGTEAFFGQGTRLTVV.